The rows below give T cell receptor beta chains drawn from one sample of a study of CD8 T cells in ankylosing spondylitis. TCRdb processed the 5' RACE reads anew with MiXCR; each CDR3 protein has one entry. In the table there are fewer than 500,000 distinct CDR3 sequences, about 20% of which are singletons. Sequencing was done on a sample of blood, either unsorted or a sorted T cell fraction (not recorded which). These receptors were obtained from a male donor with ankylosing spondylitis. Both conserved end residues are part of each CDR3. A D gene is named only where the DNA matches it firmly. Clone size is given for some rows only: seen once, a few or many times, or a class if the clone is expanded.

j_call d_call v_call cdr3_length clone_size cdr3_aa cdr3_nt
TRBJ1-1 - TRBV20-1 12 - CSARRANTEAFF TGCAGTGCGCGACGGGCGAACACTGAAGCTTTCTTT
TRBJ2-7 TRBD2 TRBV7-2 16 few CASSLQHGSGTYEQYF TGTGCCAGCAGCCTCCAGCACGGTAGCGGGACCTACGAGCAGTACTTC
TRBJ2-1 TRBD1 TRBV5-1 13 - CASSARDSNEQFF TGCGCCAGCAGCGCCCGGGACAGCAATGAGCAGTTCTTC
TRBJ1-1 - TRBV11-3 14 - CASSLLGRDTEAFF TGTGCCAGCAGCTTATTGGGTAGGGACACTGAAGCTTTCTTT
TRBJ2-7 TRBD1 TRBV29-1 13 - CSVVRTGFYEQYF TGCAGCGTTGTCCGGACAGGGTTCTACGAGCAGTACTTC
TRBJ1-1 - TRBV18 15 - CASSPPGRMNTEAFF TGTGCCAGCTCACCACCGGGCCGAATGAACACTGAAGCTTTCTTT
TRBJ2-7 - TRBV10-3 14 many CAISIGTQRYEQYF TGTGCCATCAGTATCGGGACCCAACGATACGAGCAGTACTTC
TRBJ2-1 - TRBV11-1 19 few CASSLVYFGGLRMENEQFF TGTGCCAGCAGCTTAGTCTATTTTGGGGGACTCAGAATGGAAAATGAGCAGTTCTTC
TRBJ2-1 TRBD2 TRBV7-9 16 - CASSPPREASYNEQFF TGTGCCAGCAGCCCCCCCCGGGAGGCATCCTACAATGAGCAGTTCTTC
TRBJ2-7 - TRBV5-1 14 - CASSLDGTSYEQYF TGCGCCAGCAGCTTGGACGGCACATCCTACGAGCAGTACTTC
TRBJ1-2 - TRBV24-1 11 few CATSQGYGYTF TGTGCCACCAGCCAGGGCTATGGCTACACCTTC
TRBJ1-3 - TRBV18 15 - CASSPPTGPGNTIYF TGTGCCAGCTCACCACCCACAGGACCTGGAAACACCATATATTTT
TRBJ2-1 TRBD2 TRBV7-2 17 few CASSLTLAGLSYNEQFF TGTGCCAGCAGCTTAACGCTAGCGGGCCTCTCCTACAATGAGCAGTTCTTC
TRBJ1-1 - TRBV18 12 - CASSARNTEAFF TGTGCCAGCTCAGCACGAAACACTGAAGCTTTCTTT
TRBJ2-2 TRBD2 TRBV6-2/TRBV6-3 15 - CASSYTSVNTGELFF TGTGCCAGCAGTTACACTAGCGTGAACACCGGGGAGCTGTTTTTT
TRBJ2-3 - TRBV5-5 15 - CASTPTGTSTDTQYF TGTGCCAGCACCCCGACCGGGACTAGCACAGATACGCAGTATTTT
TRBJ2-7 TRBD1 TRBV12-3/TRBV12-4 14 - CASSGQGPTYEQYF TGTGCCAGCAGTGGACAGGGACCCACCTACGAGCAGTACTTC
TRBJ1-5 - TRBV4-1 16 - CASSQGPIRGNQPQHF TGCGCCAGCAGCCAAGGTCCAATTCGGGGCAATCAGCCCCAGCATTTT
TRBJ2-2 - TRBV7-2 19 few CASSLAPMALVAGVGELFF TGTGCCAGCAGCTTAGCCCCCATGGCCCTCGTCGCAGGGGTCGGGGAGCTGTTTTTT
TRBJ2-3 - TRBV2 14 - CASSRAGNTDTQYF TGTGCCAGCAGTCGGGCGGGAAACACAGATACGCAGTATTTT
TRBJ2-1 - TRBV6-2/TRBV6-3 11 - CASRSVGEQFF TGTGCCAGCAGGTCCGTTGGTGAGCAGTTCTTC
TRBJ2-7 TRBD1 TRBV10-3 14 few CATVTGTGLYEQYF TGTGCCACCGTCACCGGGACAGGGCTATACGAGCAGTACTTC
TRBJ1-4 TRBD1 TRBV12-3/TRBV12-4 17 few CASSSESTGFGNEKLFF TGTGCCAGCAGTTCAGAATCGACAGGGTTCGGTAATGAAAAACTGTTTTTT
TRBJ2-5 - TRBV29-1 10 - CSTGPETQYF TGCAGCACCGGGCCGGAGACCCAGTACTTC
TRBJ2-3 - TRBV29-1 15 - CSVGREGSGTDTQYF TGCAGCGTTGGGCGGGAAGGCTCTGGCACAGATACGCAGTATTTT
TRBJ2-1 - TRBV4-2 16 - CASSQTYRGLYNEQFF TGTGCCAGCAGCCAAACCTACAGGGGACTCTACAATGAGCAGTTCTTC
TRBJ1-5 - TRBV20-1 15 - CSARSPPGSNQPQHF TGCAGTGCTAGGTCTCCGCCGGGCAGCAATCAGCCCCAGCATTTT
TRBJ1-2 - TRBV7-8 14 many CASSQDGANYGYTF TGTGCCAGCAGTCAAGACGGTGCTAACTATGGCTACACCTTC
TRBJ1-1 - TRBV10-3 13 few CAISEAARGEVFF TGTGCCATCAGTGAGGCTGCCCGGGGTGAAGTTTTCTTT
TRBJ2-3 - TRBV20-1 14 - CSARDYGGPDTQYF TGCAGTGCTAGAGATTACGGGGGGCCAGATACGCAGTATTTT
TRBJ2-5 TRBD2 TRBV29-1 12 few CSAGTSRETQYF TGCAGCGCCGGGACTAGCAGAGAGACCCAGTACTTC
TRBJ2-7 - TRBV2 14 - CASSALANSYEQYF TGTGCCAGCAGTGCTCTAGCCAACTCCTACGAGCAGTACTTC
TRBJ2-5 - TRBV10-3 14 - CAISESFNDETQYF TGTGCCATCAGTGAGTCCTTCAATGATGAGACCCAGTACTTC
TRBJ1-1 TRBD1 TRBV3-1 13 many CASSQTGDTEAFF TGTGCCAGCAGCCAAACAGGGGACACTGAAGCTTTCTTT
TRBJ2-1 - TRBV30 13 - CAWSKQTPNEQFF TGTGCCTGGAGTAAACAGACTCCCAATGAGCAGTTCTTC
TRBJ1-2 - TRBV18 13 few CASSPETVYGYTF TGTGCCAGCTCACCAGAGACTGTCTATGGCTACACCTTC
TRBJ2-2 - TRBV7-3 15 few CASSFVASNTGELFF TGTGCCAGCAGCTTTGTAGCGTCGAACACCGGGGAGCTGTTTTTT
TRBJ2-1 TRBD1 TRBV7-2 13 few CASTQGAYNEQFF TGTGCCAGCACTCAGGGGGCTTACAATGAGCAGTTCTTC
TRBJ1-4 - TRBV29-1 13 - CSARTATNEKLFF TGCAGCGCTAGGACAGCAACTAATGAAAAACTGTTTTTT
TRBJ1-5 TRBD1 TRBV2 14 - CASSKQGPNQPQHF TGTGCCAGCAGTAAACAGGGGCCCAATCAGCCCCAGCATTTT
TRBJ2-2 - TRBV7-2 14 - CASSHTTATGELFF TGTGCCAGCAGTCACACCACCGCGACCGGGGAGCTGTTTTTT
TRBJ2-5 - TRBV15 15 - CATSRDLGAQGTQYF TGTGCCACCAGCAGAGATCTTGGGGCCCAAGGGACCCAGTACTTC
TRBJ2-5 - TRBV18 14 few CASSQNRDQETQYF TGTGCCAGCTCACAAAACAGGGATCAAGAGACCCAGTACTTC
TRBJ2-3 - TRBV4-2 17 few CASSPRLTGVWADTQYF TGTGCCAGCAGCCCCCGGCTGACGGGAGTTTGGGCAGATACGCAGTATTTT
TRBJ2-3 - TRBV5-1 14 many CASSLESRRDTQYF TGCGCCAGCAGCTTGGAGTCTCGCCGGGATACGCAGTATTTT
TRBJ1-1 - TRBV20-1 14 - CSARPGAGGTEAFF TGCAGTGCTAGACCGGGGGCGGGAGGCACTGAAGCTTTCTTT